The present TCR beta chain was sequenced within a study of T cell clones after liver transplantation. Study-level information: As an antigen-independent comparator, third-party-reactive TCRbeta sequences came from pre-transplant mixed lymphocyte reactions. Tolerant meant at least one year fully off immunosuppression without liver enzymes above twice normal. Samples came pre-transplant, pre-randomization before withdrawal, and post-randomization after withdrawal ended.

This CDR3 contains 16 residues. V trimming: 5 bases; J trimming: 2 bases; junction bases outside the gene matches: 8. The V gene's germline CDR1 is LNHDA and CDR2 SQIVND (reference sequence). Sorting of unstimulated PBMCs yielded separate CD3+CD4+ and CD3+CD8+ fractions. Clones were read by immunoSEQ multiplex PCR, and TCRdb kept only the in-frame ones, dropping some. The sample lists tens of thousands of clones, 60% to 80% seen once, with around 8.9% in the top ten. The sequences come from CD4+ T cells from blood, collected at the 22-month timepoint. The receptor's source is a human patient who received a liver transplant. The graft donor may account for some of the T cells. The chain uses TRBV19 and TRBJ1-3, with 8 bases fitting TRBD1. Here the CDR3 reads CASSARQGKAGNTIYF. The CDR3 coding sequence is TGTGCCAGTAGTGCCCGACAGGGGAAAGCTGGAAACACCATATATTTT.